This T cell receptor beta chain was sequenced in a study of T cells in tumors after PD-1 blockade. The CDR3 is 16 residues long. Trimming shortened V by 5 bases and J by 5 bases, and 21 bases separated the two germline ends. From germline, CDR1 is SGHDN and CDR2 FVKESK. The method was immunoSEQ multiplex PCR; TCRdb's version includes in-frame clones alone and lacks a portion of them. The profile covers under 50,000 clones, with approximately 80% appearing a single time and approximately 7.9% taken by the ten largest. The clonotype comes from a human donor with advanced basal cell or squamous cell carcinoma (not recorded which). This rearrangement joins TRBV14 to TRBJ1-2; possible D gene TRBD1, 6 bases. The starting material was PBMCs, obtained before anti-PD-1 therapy. The CDR3 reads CASSSEGNREPYGYTF. Here the CDR3 DNA reads TGTGCCAGCAGCTCTGAGGGCAACAGGGAACCGTATGGCTACACCTTC.